The present TCR beta chain was sequenced within a study of T cell changes during pregnancy in multiple sclerosis (dated by TCRdb to between 2017 and 2020). Context from the whole study: The study looked at changes in the T cell repertoire across pregnancy in women with multiple sclerosis.

Library method: the immunoSEQ multiplex PCR assay. The clones in this table, taken by TCRdb from immuneACCESS, are in-frame only. Not every clone is retained; where verified, under half of the shortfall comes from an unresolved V gene, and the cause of the rest is unknown. Counted in this sample were 75,000 to 100,000 clones; roughly 94% of them appeared once. About 2% of the sample is in the top ten clones. Compared with germline, V lacks 0 bases and J lacks 4 bases; bases without a gene match: 3. Including the terminal cysteine and phenylalanine, the CDR3 comprises 15 residues. The CDR3 DNA has 45 bases and is translated from base 1. CDR1 and CDR2 are read off the germline V gene as SGHRS and YFSETQ. The count of this clone is one. No antigen is known for it. No much larger clonotype is one base removed from it; base qualities were not supplied.

The clonotype originates from a female donor in good health, enrolled as a control in a pregnancy study. The sample in question was peripheral blood, obtained after pregnancy. The sequence joins TRBV5-1 to TRBJ1-2; a stretch of 10 junction bases matches TRBD1. The encoded CDR3 is CASSLGDRGLYGYTF. The DNA sequence is as follows: TGCGCCAGCAGCTTGGGGGACAGGGGACTCTATGGCTACACCTTC. Beyond the CDR3, the reference TRBV5-1 and TRBJ1-2 genes provide the residues; the full variable domain reads: KAGVTQTPRYLIKTRGQQVTLSCSPISGHRSVSWYQQTPGQGLQFLFEYFSETQRNKGNFPGRFSGRQFSNSRSEMNVSTLELGDSALYLCASSLGDRGLYGYTFGSGTRLTVV.